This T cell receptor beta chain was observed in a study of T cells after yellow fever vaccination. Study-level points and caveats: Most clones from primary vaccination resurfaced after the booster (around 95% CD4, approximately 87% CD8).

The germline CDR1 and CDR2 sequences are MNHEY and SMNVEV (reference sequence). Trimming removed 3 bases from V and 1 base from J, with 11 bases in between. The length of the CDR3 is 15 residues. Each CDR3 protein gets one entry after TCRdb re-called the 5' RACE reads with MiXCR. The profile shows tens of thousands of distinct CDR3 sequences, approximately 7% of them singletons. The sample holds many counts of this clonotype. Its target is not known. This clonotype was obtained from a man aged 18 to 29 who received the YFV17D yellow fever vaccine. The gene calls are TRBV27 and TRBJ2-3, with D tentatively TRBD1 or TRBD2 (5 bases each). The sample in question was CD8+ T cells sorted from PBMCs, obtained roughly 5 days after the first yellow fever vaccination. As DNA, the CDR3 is TGTGCCAGCAGTTTGGGACCTTTGGGCACAGATACGCAGTATTTT. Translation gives CASSLGPLGTDTQYF.